The source of this T cell receptor beta chain is a study of a mutant IDH1 vaccine in newly diagnosed glioma. Study information: Patients got their first vaccination 4-6 weeks after radiotherapy alone, or with temozolomide cycles. Previous care, which was radiotherapy, temozolomide, or both, most often involved both. Broader study findings: It was over 85% of patients that developed vaccine-induced immune responses.

Germline lookup yields CDR1 SGHRS and CDR2 YFSETQ. This CDR3 region has 13 residues. The V end was cut by 4 bases, the J end by 12 bases, with 17 bases between. Time point given: week 47, end of study. Topical imiquimod accompanied each vaccine dose, which consisted of 300 ug of mutant IDH1 20-mer peptide. Only in-frame clones appear in the TCRdb table, and some are missing; sequencing was by immunoSEQ multiplex PCR. The data contain approximately 52,000 clones, over 75% of them singletons. About this clone itself: As yet, its antigen is unknown.

This TCR came from a woman aged 35 to 49 with glioma. Some clones in this sample may be carry-over from other donors' samples. The sample here was PBMCs, taken from a glioma patient whose treatment included an IDH1 peptide vaccine. This rearrangement joins TRBV5-1 to TRBJ2-1; D gene ambiguous. The DNA of the CDR3 is TGCGCCAGCAGCAACTCGGACCGATTTACGCAGTTCTTC. Residues: CASSNSDRFTQFF.